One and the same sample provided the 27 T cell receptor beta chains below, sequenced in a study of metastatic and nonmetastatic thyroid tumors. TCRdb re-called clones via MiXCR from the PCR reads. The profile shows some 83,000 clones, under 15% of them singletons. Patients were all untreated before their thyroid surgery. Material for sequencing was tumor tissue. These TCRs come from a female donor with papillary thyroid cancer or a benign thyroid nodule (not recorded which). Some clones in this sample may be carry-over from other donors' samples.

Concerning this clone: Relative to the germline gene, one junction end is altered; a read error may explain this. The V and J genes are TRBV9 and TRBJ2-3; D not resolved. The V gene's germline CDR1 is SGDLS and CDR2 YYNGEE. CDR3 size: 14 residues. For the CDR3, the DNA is TGTGCCAGCAGCGTAGGTCCAGACACACATACGCAGTATTTT. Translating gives CASSVGPDTHTQYF.

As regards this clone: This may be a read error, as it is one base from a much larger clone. CDR3 coding DNA: TGTGCCAGAAGCTTAGCCGGCAGGAAAACTGAAGCTTTCTTT. The encoded protein is CARSLAGRKTEAFF. V is TRBV7-9 and J is TRBJ1-1; the D is unclear. The CDR3 spans 14 residues. From germline, CDR1 is SEHNR and CDR2 FQNEAQ (reference sequence).

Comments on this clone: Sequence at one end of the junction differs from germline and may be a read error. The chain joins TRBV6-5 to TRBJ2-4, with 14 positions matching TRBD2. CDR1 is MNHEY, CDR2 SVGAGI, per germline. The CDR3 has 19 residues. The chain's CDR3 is CASIYLLTGLAGATNIQYF. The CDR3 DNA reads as TGTGCCAGCATTTACCTGTTAACGGGACTAGCGGGAGCCACAAACATTCAGTACTTC.

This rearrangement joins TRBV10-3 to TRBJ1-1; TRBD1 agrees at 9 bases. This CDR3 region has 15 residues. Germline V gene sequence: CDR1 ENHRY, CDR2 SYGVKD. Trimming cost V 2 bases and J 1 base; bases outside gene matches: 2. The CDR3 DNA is TGTGCCATCAGTGAGGACAGGGGGGAGAACACTGAAGCTTTCTTT. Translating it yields CAISEDRGENTEAFF.

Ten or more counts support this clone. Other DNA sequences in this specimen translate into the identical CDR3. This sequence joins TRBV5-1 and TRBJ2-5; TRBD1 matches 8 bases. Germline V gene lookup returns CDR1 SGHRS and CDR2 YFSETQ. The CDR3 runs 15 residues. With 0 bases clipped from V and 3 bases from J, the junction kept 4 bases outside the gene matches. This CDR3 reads CASSLGRGREETQYF. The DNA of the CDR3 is TGCGCCAGCAGCTTGGGCAGGGGGCGGGAAGAGACCCAGTACTTC.

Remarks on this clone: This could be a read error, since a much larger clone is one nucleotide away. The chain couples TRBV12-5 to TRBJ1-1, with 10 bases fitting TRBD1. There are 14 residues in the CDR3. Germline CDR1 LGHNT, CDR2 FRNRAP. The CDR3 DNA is TGTGCTAGTGTTTTGACAGGGGGCATCACTGAAGCTTTCTTT. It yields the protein CASVLTGGITEAFF.

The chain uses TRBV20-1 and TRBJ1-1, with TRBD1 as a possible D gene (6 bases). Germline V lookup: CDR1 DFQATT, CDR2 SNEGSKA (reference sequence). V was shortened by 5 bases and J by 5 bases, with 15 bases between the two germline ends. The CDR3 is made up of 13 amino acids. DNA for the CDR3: TGCAGTGCTGAGGACAGAATGGGGACTGAAGCTTTCTTT. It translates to CSAEDRMGTEAFF.

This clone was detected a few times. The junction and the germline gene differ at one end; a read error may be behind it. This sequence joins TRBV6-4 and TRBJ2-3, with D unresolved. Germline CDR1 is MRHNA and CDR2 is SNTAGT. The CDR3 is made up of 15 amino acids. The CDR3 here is CASSDGGLFTDTHYF. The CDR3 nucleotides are TGTGCCAGCAGTGACGGTGGGCTGTTCACAGATACGCATTATTTT.

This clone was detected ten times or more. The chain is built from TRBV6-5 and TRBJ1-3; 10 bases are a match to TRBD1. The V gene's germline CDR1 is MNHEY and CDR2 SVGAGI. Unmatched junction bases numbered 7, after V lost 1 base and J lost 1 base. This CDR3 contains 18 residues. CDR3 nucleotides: TGTGCCAGCAGTTACTTGTCTCGACAGGGGGCATCTGGAAACACCATATATTTT. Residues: CASSYLSRQGASGNTIYF.

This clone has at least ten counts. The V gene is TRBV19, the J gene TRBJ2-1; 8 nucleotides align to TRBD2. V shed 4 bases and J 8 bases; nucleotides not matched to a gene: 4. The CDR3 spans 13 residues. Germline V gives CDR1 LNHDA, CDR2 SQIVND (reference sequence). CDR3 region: CASSRGLADEQFF. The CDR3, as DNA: TGTGCCAGTAGTAGAGGACTAGCCGATGAGCAGTTCTTC. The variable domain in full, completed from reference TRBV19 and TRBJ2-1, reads DGGITQSPKYLFRKEGQNVTLSCEQNLNHDAMYWYRQDPGQGLRLIYYSQIVNDFQKGDIAEGYSVSREKKESFPLTVTSAQKNPTAFYLCASSRGLADEQFFGPGTRLTVL.

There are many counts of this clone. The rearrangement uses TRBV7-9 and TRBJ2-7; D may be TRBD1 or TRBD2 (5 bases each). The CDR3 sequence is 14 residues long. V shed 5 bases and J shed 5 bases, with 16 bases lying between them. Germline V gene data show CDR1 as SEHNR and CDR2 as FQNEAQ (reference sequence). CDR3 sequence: CASSKGQAGDEQYF. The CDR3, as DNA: TGTGCCAGCAGCAAAGGACAAGCCGGGGACGAGCAGTACTTC.

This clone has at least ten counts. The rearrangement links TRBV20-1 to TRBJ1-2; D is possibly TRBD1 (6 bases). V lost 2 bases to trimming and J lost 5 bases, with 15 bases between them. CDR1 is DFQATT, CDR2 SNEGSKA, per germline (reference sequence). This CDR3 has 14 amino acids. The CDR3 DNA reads TGCAGTGCTAGACCCACAGGGCTAGAGTATGGCTACACCTTC. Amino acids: CSARPTGLEYGYTF.

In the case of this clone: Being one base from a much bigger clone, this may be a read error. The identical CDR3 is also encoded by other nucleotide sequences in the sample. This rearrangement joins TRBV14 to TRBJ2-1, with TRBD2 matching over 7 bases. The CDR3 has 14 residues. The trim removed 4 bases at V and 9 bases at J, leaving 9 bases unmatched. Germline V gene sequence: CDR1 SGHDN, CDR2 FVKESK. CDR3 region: CASSRFLGGSEQFF. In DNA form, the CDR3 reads TGTGCCAGCAGCCGCTTCTTGGGGGGGTCTGAGCAGTTCTTC.

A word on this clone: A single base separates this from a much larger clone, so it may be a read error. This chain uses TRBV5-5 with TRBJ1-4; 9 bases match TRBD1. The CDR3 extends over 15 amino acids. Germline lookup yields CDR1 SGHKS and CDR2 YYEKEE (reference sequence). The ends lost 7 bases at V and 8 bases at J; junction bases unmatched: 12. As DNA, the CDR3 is TGTGCCAGCTTGTCACAGACAGGGGGACGAGAAAAACTGTTTTTT. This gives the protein CASLSQTGGREKLFF. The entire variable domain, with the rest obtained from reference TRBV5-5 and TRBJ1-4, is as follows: DAGVTQSPTHLIKTRGQQVTLRCSPISGHKSVSWYQQVLGQGPQFIFQYYEKEERGRGNFPDRFSARQFPNYSSELNVNALLLGDSALYLCASLSQTGGREKLFFGSGTQLSVL.

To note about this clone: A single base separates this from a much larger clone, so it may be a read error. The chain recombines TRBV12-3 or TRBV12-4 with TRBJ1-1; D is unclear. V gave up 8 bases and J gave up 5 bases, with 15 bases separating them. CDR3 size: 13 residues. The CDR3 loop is CASRPGVRTEAFF. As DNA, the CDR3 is TGTGCCAGCCGCCCCGGGGTAAGGACTGAAGCTTTCTTT.

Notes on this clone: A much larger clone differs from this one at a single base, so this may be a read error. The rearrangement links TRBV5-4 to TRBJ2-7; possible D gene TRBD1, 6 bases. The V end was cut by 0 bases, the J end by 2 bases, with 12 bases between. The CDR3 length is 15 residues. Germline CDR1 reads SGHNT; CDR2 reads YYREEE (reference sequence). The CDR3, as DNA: TGTGCCAGCAGCTTGGGGGTAGGGGACACCTACGAGCAGTACTTC. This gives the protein CASSLGVGDTYEQYF.

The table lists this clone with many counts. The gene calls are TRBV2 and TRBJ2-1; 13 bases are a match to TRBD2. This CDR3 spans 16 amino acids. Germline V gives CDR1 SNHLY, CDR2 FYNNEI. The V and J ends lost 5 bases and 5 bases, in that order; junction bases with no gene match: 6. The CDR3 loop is CASSRLAGGGHNEQFF. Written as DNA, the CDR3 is TGTGCCAGCAGTCGACTAGCGGGAGGCGGGCACAATGAGCAGTTCTTC.

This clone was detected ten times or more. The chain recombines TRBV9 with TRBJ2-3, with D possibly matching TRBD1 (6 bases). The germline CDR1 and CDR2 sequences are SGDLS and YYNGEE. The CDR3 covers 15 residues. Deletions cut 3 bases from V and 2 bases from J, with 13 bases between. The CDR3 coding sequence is TGTGCCAGCAGCGACTCCGGGACAAACACAGATACGCAGTATTTT. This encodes CASSDSGTNTDTQYF.

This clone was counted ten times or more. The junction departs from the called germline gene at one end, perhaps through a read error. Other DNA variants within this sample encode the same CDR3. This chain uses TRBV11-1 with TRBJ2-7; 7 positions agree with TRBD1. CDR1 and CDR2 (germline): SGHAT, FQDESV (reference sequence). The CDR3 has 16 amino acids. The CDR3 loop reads CASSPRSTGSPYEQYF. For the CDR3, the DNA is TGTGCCAGCAGCCCCCGGTCGACAGGGTCTCCCTACGAACAGTACTTC.

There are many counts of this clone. CDR3 DNA: TGTGCCAGTAGTATCGGGGGGGCTCCCGATATCGAGCAGTACTTC. Protein product: CASSIGGAPDIEQYF. The J gene is TRBJ2-7, the V gene TRBV19; 8 positions agree with TRBD2. J gave up 6 bases and V 3 bases, and 10 bases lay outside the gene matches. CDR3 size: 15 residues. Germline V gene data show CDR1 as LNHDA and CDR2 as SQIVND (reference sequence).

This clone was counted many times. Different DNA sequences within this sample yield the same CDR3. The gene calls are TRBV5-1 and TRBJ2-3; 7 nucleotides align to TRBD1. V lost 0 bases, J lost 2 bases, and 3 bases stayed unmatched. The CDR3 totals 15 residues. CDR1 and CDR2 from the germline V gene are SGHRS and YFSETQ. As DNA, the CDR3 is TGCGCCAGCAGCTTGGAGGGGGCACACACAGATACGCAGTATTTT. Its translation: CASSLEGAHTDTQYF. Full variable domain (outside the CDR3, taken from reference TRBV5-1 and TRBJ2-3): KAGVTQTPRYLIKTRGQQVTLSCSPISGHRSVSWYQQTPGQGLQFLFEYFSETQRNKGNFPGRFSGRQFSNSRSEMNVSTLELGDSALYLCASSLEGAHTDTQYFGPGTRLTVL.

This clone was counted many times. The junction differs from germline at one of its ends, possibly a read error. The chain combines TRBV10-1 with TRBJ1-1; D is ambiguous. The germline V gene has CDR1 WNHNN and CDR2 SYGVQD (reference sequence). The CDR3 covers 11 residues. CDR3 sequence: CASSPNTGAFF. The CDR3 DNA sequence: TGCGCCAGCAGTCCTAACACTGGAGCTTTCTTT.

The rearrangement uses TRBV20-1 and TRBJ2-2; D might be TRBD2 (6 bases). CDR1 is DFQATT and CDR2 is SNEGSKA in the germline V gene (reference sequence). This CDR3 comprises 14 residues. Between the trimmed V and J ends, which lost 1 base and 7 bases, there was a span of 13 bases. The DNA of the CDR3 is TGCAGTGCTAGAGCGGAGGGAACGGGCGGGGAGCTGTTTTTT. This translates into CSARAEGTGGELFF.

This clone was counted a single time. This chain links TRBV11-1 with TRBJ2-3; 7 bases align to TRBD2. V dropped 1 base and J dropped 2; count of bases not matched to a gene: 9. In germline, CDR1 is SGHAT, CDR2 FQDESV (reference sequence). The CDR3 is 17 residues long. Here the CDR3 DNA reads TGTGCCAGCAGCTTAGGCAAGGCGGGAGTGCCCACAGATACGCAGTATTTT. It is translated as CASSLGKAGVPTDTQYF.

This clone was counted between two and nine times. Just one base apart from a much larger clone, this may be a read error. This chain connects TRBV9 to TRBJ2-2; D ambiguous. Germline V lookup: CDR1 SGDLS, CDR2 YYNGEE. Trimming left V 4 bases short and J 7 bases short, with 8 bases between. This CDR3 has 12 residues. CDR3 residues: CASSTHGGELFF. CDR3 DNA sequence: TGTGCCAGCAGCACCCACGGCGGGGAGCTGTTTTTT.

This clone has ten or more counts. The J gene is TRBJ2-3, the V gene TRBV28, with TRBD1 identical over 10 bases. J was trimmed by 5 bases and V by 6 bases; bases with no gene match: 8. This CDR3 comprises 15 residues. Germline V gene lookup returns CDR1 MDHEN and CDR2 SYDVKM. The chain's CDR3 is CASRGGQGSLDTQYF. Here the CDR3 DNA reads TGTGCCAGCAGGGGGGGACAGGGGAGTTTAGATACGCAGTATTTT. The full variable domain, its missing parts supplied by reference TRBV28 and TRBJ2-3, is DVKVTQSSRYLVKRTGEKVFLECVQDMDHENMFWYRQDPGLGLRLIYFSYDVKMKEKGDIPEGYSVSREKKERFSLILESASTNQTSMYLCASRGGQGSLDTQYFGPGTRLTVL.

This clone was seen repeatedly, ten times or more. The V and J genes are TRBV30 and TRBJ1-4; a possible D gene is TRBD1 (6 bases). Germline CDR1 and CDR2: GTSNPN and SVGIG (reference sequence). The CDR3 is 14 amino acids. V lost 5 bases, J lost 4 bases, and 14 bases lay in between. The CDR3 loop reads CAWGGQNINEKLFF. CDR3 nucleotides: TGTGCCTGGGGAGGACAGAACATTAATGAAAAACTGTTTTTT.